This TCR beta chain was sequenced during a study of OX40 agonist ivuxolimab in advanced cancers. CDR1 is LGHNA, CDR2 YSLEER, per germline. The CDR3 extends over 14 amino acids. The V end was cut by 4 bases, the J end by 1 base, with 8 bases between. Study results and limitations: Both CD4+ and CD8+ T cell populations in blood had undergone clonal expansion by week 6 at 0.1 to 3.0 mg/kg. The investigators did not determine what antigen specificity the expanded peripheral T cells had. Among the nonresponders, some also had low normalized T-cell clonal expansion.

Remarks on this clone: Its cognate antigen is unknown.

The table came from immunoSEQ multiplex PCR; TCRdb's copy has only in-frame clones and leaves some out. The table shows about 93,000 clones, with about 91% occurring only once. The origin of this receptor is an adult with an advanced solid tumor such as melanoma, head and neck, liver or kidney cancer. Material: CD4+ or CD8+ T cells sorted from blood, obtained in a trial of the OX40 agonist ivuxolimab. The genes are TRBV4-3 and TRBJ1-3; no clear D gene. The CDR3 protein is CASSLGVSGNTIYF. The CDR3 DNA follows: TGCGCCAGCAGCCTCGGAGTATCTGGAAACACCATATATTTT.